These 30 T cell receptor beta chains share one sample of origin, sequenced in a study of breast tumors, draining lymph nodes, adjacent tissues. Breast cancer patients provided tissue from their axillary draining lymph nodes. One entry per CDR3 protein, called by TCRdb with MiXCR from the multiplex PCR reads. The data contain around 190,000 distinct CDR3 sequences, approximately 30% of them singletons. The sample comprised axillary lymph node tissue. These receptors all stem from a female donor with breast cancer. Some clones in this sample may be carry-over from other donors' samples.

Of note for this clonotype: This may be a read error: a much more frequent sequence differs by one nucleotide. This sequence joins TRBV7-2 and TRBJ2-1; D not resolved. The CDR3 sequence is 15 residues long. Germline CDR1 is SGHTA and CDR2 is FQGNSA. CDR3 in amino acids: CASSLGNSGYNGQFF. CDR3 DNA sequence: TGTGCCAGCAGCTTAGGAAATAGTGGCTACAATGGGCAGTTCTTC.

The chain combines TRBV5-5 with TRBJ2-3; TRBD1 or TRBD2 may be the D gene (5 bases each). The CDR3 sequence is 17 residues long. CDR1 and CDR2 from the germline V gene are SGHKS and YYEKEE (reference sequence). Trimming pared 5 bases from V and 1 base from J, leaving 20 bases between. The CDR3, as DNA: TGTGCCAGCAGTGTGGGACGGACCCTAAGCCGCACAGATACGCAGTATTTT. It specifies CASSVGRTLSRTDTQYF.

Comments on this clonotype: Sequence at one end of the junction differs from germline and may be a read error. V and J are TRBV5-1 and TRBJ2-2; 13 bases match TRBD2. CDR1 SGHRS and CDR2 YFSETQ come from the germline V gene. The CDR3 loop spans 17 amino acids. The DNA for the CDR3 is TGCGCCAGCAGCCGATTGACTAGCGGGGGGAACACCGGGGTGCTGTTTTTT. Amino acids: CASSRLTSGGNTGVLFF.

This clonotype showed up just once. The junction and the germline gene differ at one end; a read error may be behind it. The chain combines TRBV5-6 with TRBJ1-6; 9 positions agree with TRBD1. The CDR3 is 17 amino acids. Germline V gene data show CDR1 as SGHDT and CDR2 as YYEEEE. CDR3 coding DNA: TGTGCCAGCAGCTCAAGGGACAGGGCCAACCCGGATTCACCCCACCACTTT. Translation gives CASSSRDRANPDSPHHF.

This clonotype has only a few counts. The chain joins TRBV28 to TRBJ1-3; D gene uncertain. With 3 bases removed from V and 0 bases from J, the gap between germline ends came to 9 bases. Germline-derived CDR1 and CDR2 are MDHEN and SYDVKM. The CDR3 contains 15 residues. For the CDR3, the DNA is TGTGCCAGCAGTTTTTATCGGAACTCTGGAAACACCATATATTTT. It encodes CASSFYRNSGNTIYF.

This clonotype has at least ten counts. This chain joins TRBV10-3 and TRBJ2-7; 8 positions match TRBD1. CDR3 length: 14 residues. The germline gives CDR1 ENHRY, CDR2 SYGVKD. V trimming: 10 bases; J trimming: 4 bases; junction bases outside the gene matches: 12. CDR3 DNA sequence: TGTGCCACCGAACAGGGTCAGGGGGCTTACGAGCAGTACTTC. As protein: CATEQGQGAYEQYF.

The chain uses TRBV20-1 and TRBJ1-2, with D uncertain. Germline loops: CDR1 DFQATT, CDR2 SNEGSKA (reference sequence). V lost 0 bases, J lost 4 bases, and 15 bases lay in between. CDR3 length equals 15 residues. The CDR3 bases are TGCAGTGCTAGAGATGTACGGTTTTCTGGCTATGGCTACACCTTC. Protein: CSARDVRFSGYGYTF.

This clonotype was observed a handful of times. This rearrangement joins TRBV6-6 to TRBJ1-5, with 9 positions matching TRBD1. There are 16 residues in the CDR3. J gave up 3 bases and V 5 bases, and 8 bases lay outside the gene matches. From germline, CDR1 is MNHNY and CDR2 SVGAGI (reference sequence). This chain's CDR3 is CASSLGTGRPNQPQHF. CDR3 bases: TGTGCCAGCAGTCTCGGGACAGGGCGACCCAATCAGCCCCAGCATTTT.

This clonotype was seen many times. The chain carries TRBV7-3 and TRBJ2-1; 11 nucleotides align to TRBD2. Per germline, CDR1 SGHTA and CDR2 FQGTGA. The CDR3 has 16 amino acids. J gave up 7 bases and V 5 bases, and 10 bases lay outside the gene matches. CDR3 protein: CASSPPGTSGSNEQFF. In nucleotides, the CDR3 is TGTGCCAGCAGCCCGCCGGGGACTAGCGGTTCTAATGAGCAGTTCTTC.

This clonotype was counted ten times or more. The CDR3 loop reads CASSTQGFEQYF. CDR3 nucleotides: TGTGCCAGCAGCACCCAGGGGTTCGAGCAGTACTTC. The chain recombines TRBV7-9 with TRBJ2-7; a weak D match, TRBD1 (6 bases). The CDR3 covers 12 residues. Germline V gene sequence: CDR1 SEHNR, CDR2 FQNEAQ (reference sequence). The V and J ends lost 5 bases and 6 bases respectively, with 11 bases between them.

The chain couples TRBV5-8 to TRBJ2-1; TRBD2 is a possible D gene (6 bases). This CDR3 is built from 15 residues. From germline, CDR1 is SGHTS and CDR2 YDEGEE. V was cut by 4 bases and J by 3 bases, with 14 bases left in between. CDR3 DNA sequence: TGTGCCAGCAGCATAGTTGCGGGGAACTACAATGAGCAGTTCTTC. Protein sequence: CASSIVAGNYNEQFF.

This clonotype was recorded many times. The CDR3 sequence is CASSARGLSTDTQYF. The CDR3, as DNA: TGTGCCAGCAGCGCCAGGGGTCTTAGCACAGATACGCAGTATTTT. The chain has TRBV9 and TRBJ2-3, with a weak D call TRBD1 (6 bases). Trimming left V 3 bases short and J 0 bases short, with 11 bases between. The germline gives CDR1 SGDLS, CDR2 YYNGEE. CDR3 length: 15 amino acids.

This clonotype was recorded at least ten times. The chain is built from TRBV19 and TRBJ2-3; maybe TRBD1 (5 bases). The CDR3 runs to 14 residues. Trimming took off 3 bases at V and 5 bases at J, with 12 bases between the two ends. CDR1 is LNHDA, CDR2 SQIVND, per germline (reference sequence). The CDR3 DNA follows: TGTGCCAGTAGTATGTACACAGACAGAGATACGCAGTATTTT. Amino acids: CASSMYTDRDTQYF.

This clonotype has a handful of counts. The rearrangement links TRBV6-5 to TRBJ2-7; 12 bases fit TRBD2. The CDR3 consists of 16 residues. CDR1 is MNHEY and CDR2 is SVGAGI in the germline V gene. The V gene end was trimmed by 5 bases and the J gene end by 2 bases; junction bases not matched to a gene: 7. The CDR3 is CASSLASGGVPYEQYF. The CDR3 nucleotides read TGTGCCAGCAGTCTCGCTAGCGGGGGGGTGCCCTACGAGCAGTACTTC.

This clonotype was observed a few times. One base away lies a much larger clone, so this may be a sequencing read error. This sequence joins TRBV11-3 and TRBJ2-7; D uncertain. With 0 bases removed from V and 0 bases from J, the gap between germline ends came to 15 bases. The CDR3 runs to 17 residues. Germline CDR1 and CDR2: SGHNT and YENEEA. CDR3 bases: TGTGCCAGCAGCTTAGATCGTGGCGCGGTGAGCTCCTACGAGCAGTACTTC. Protein sequence: CASSLDRGAVSSYEQYF.

This clonotype has ten or more counts. DNA for the CDR3: TGCAGTGCTTTAATGGAGCATGGCTACACCTTC. Amino acid sequence: CSALMEHGYTF. The rearrangement links TRBV20-1 to TRBJ1-2; no clear D. CDR3 length: 11 amino acids. Trimming removed 5 bases at V and 6 bases at J, with 10 bases between. The germline CDR1 and CDR2 sequences are DFQATT and SNEGSKA (reference sequence).

This clonotype was seen only a few times. The chain joins TRBV7-2 to TRBJ1-1, with D possibly matching TRBD1 (5 bases). The germline CDR1 and CDR2 sequences are SGHTA and FQGNSA. The V end lost 0 bases, the J end lost 5 bases, and 10 bases lay between the germline ends. This CDR3 has 14 amino acids. In DNA form, the CDR3 reads TGTGCCAGCAGCTTAGCGGACTGGGGGACTGAAGCTTTCTTT. This sequence encodes CASSLADWGTEAFF. The variable domain in full, with the rest retrieved from reference TRBV7-2 and TRBJ1-1, is GAGVSQSPSNKVTEKGKDVELRCDPISGHTALYWYRQSLGQGLEFLIYFQGNSAPDKSGLPSDRFSAERTGGSVSTLTIQRTQQEDSAVYLCASSLADWGTEAFFGQGTRLTVV.

In its sample, this clonotype was seen many times. The chain recombines TRBV5-6 with TRBJ1-2; 10 bases line up with TRBD1. The CDR3 is made up of 13 amino acids. V lost 4 bases and J lost 8; bases outside the gene matches: 5. In germline, CDR1 is SGHDT, CDR2 YYEEEE. Here the CDR3 reads CASSVTGGAGYTF. CDR3 DNA sequence: TGTGCCAGCAGCGTGACAGGGGGCGCGGGCTACACCTTC. The full variable domain, completed using reference TRBV5-6 and TRBJ1-2, is DAGVTQSPTHLIKTRGQQVTLRCSPKSGHDTVSWYQQALGQGPQFIFQYYEEEERQRGNFPDRFSGHQFPNYSSELNVNALLLGDSALYLCASSVTGGAGYTFGSGTRLTVV.

This clonotype was counted many times. The chain has TRBV5-8 and TRBJ2-3; 9 bases are a match to TRBD1. Per the germline V gene, CDR1 is SGHTS and CDR2 is YDEGEE. Trimming at V came to 0 bases and at J to 2 bases, leaving 1 base not matched to a gene. This CDR3 region has 15 residues. As DNA, the CDR3 is TGTGCCAGCAGCTTGGGGGACAGGGCCACAGATACGCAGTATTTT. It translates to CASSLGDRATDTQYF. Full variable domain (rest looked up from reference TRBV5-8 and TRBJ2-3): EAGVTQSPTHLIKTRGQQATLRCSPISGHTSVYWYQQALGLGLQFLLWYDEGEERNRGNFPPRFSGRQFPNYSSELNVNALELEDSALYLCASSLGDRATDTQYFGPGTRLTVL.

This clonotype occurred many times. The gene calls are TRBV9 and TRBJ1-2, with 8 nucleotides matching TRBD1. The germline CDR1 and CDR2 sequences are SGDLS and YYNGEE. The CDR3 extends over 14 amino acids. V lost 4 bases and J lost 8; bases outside the gene matches: 10. CDR3 bases: TGTGCCAGCAGCTCCGACAGGGGAGGTAAGGGCTACACCTTC. Amino acid sequence: CASSSDRGGKGYTF. The variable domain in full, completed from reference TRBV9 and TRBJ1-2, reads DSGVTQTPKHLITATGQRVTLRCSPRSGDLSVYWYQQSLDQGLQFLIQYYNGEERAKGNILERFSAQQFPDLHSELNLSSLELGDSALYFCASSSDRGGKGYTFGSGTRLTVV.

This clonotype was counted many times. The chain employs TRBV19 and TRBJ2-1; the D is unclear. The CDR3 runs to 16 residues. CDR1 is LNHDA and CDR2 is SQIVND in the germline V gene (reference sequence). V lost 7 bases and J lost 2, with 18 bases in between. CDR3 nucleotide sequence: TGTGCCAGTATTCCTGTGGGCGGAGATCCCTACAATGAGCAGTTCTTC. Its translation is CASIPVGGDPYNEQFF.

This clonotype was counted at least ten times. The chain combines TRBV29-1 with TRBJ2-3; 12 bases are a match to TRBD2. The CDR3 is 15 residues long. Per germline, CDR1 SQVTM and CDR2 ANQGSEA. The V gene end was trimmed by 6 bases and the J gene end by 5 bases; junction bases not matched to a gene: 9. The CDR3 DNA is TGCAGCGTGGCACCTAGCGGGAGGGCCCAAGATACGCAGTATTTT. Encoded protein: CSVAPSGRAQDTQYF.

In regard to this clonotype: The final CDR3 position lacks the conserved phenylalanine or tryptophan, pointing to a likely read error. The chain has TRBV2 and TRBJ1-2; no reliable D call. V was trimmed by 5 bases and J by 0 bases, leaving 13 bases between them. This CDR3 contains 15 residues. In germline, CDR1 is SNHLY, CDR2 FYNNEI. CDR3 DNA sequence: TGTGCCAGCAGTCCCTCAGGACCCTCTAACTATGGCTACACCCTA. It specifies CASSPSGPSNYGYTL.

At least ten counts were recorded for this clonotype. The gene calls are TRBV19 and TRBJ2-2; 7 nucleotides match TRBD1. The CDR3 has 17 amino acids. The V segment lost 5 bases and the J segment 8 bases; nucleotides outside the gene matches: 17. Germline loops: CDR1 LNHDA, CDR2 SQIVND (reference sequence). CDR3 sequence: CASSSVTGTVSGGELFF. CDR3 DNA sequence: TGTGCCAGTAGTTCGGTGACCGGGACAGTGAGTGGAGGGGAGCTGTTTTTT.

Ten or more counts support this clonotype. The chain is built from TRBV7-9 and TRBJ2-7; maybe TRBD2 (5 bases). Between the trimmed V and J ends, which lost 1 base and 6 bases, there was a span of 13 bases. In germline, CDR1 is SEHNR, CDR2 FQNEAQ (reference sequence). This CDR3 contains 14 residues. CDR3 protein: CASSLDSLAREQYF. CDR3 DNA sequence: TGTGCCAGCAGCTTAGATTCGCTAGCCCGCGAGCAGTACTTC.

At least ten counts were recorded for this clonotype. The chain uses TRBV10-2 and TRBJ1-5; TRBD1 matches at 8 bases. Germline V lookup: CDR1 WSHSY, CDR2 SAAADI. This CDR3 contains 17 residues. V shed 4 bases and J 4 bases; nucleotides not matched to a gene: 12. The CDR3 sequence is CASSAPRTGGRNQPQHF. The DNA of the CDR3 is TGCGCCAGCAGTGCCCCCCGAACAGGGGGTAGGAATCAGCCCCAGCATTTT.

This clonotype occurred many times. V is TRBV19 and J is TRBJ2-3, with D possibly being TRBD1 (5 bases). This CDR3 has 14 amino acids. CDR1 and CDR2 from the germline V gene are LNHDA and SQIVND (reference sequence). The ends were cut back, 5 bases at V and 8 bases at J, with 17 bases in the middle. The CDR3 nucleotides are TGTGCCAGTAGTTATCAGGGTGGGCGCGGTACGCAGTATTTT. Translating it yields CASSYQGGRGTQYF.

In its sample, this clonotype was seen a few times. V usage is TRBV2 and J usage is TRBJ1-5; D is unresolved. The germline CDR1 and CDR2 sequences are SNHLY and FYNNEI. V was trimmed by 1 base and J by 14 bases, leaving 18 bases between them. CDR3 length: 14 amino acids. Here the CDR3 reads CASSEGDNGQNEHF. CDR3 bases: TGTGCCAGCAGTGAAGGGGATAACGGTCAAAACGAGCATTTT.

With regard to this clonotype: A much bigger clone sits one base away, suggesting this may be a read error. The chain recombines TRBV19 with TRBJ1-5; 8 bases are a match to TRBD1. The CDR3 spans 17 residues. CDR1 and CDR2 (germline): LNHDA, SQIVND (reference sequence). The CDR3 DNA reads as TGTGCCAGTAGTGGGGGGTGGGACAGGCGACTTAATCAGCCCCAGCCTTTT. Encoded protein: CASSGGWDRRLNQPQPF.

This clonotype was counted many times. The genes are TRBV7-3 and TRBJ2-3; D gene unclear. CDR3 length: 13 residues. The germline CDR1 and CDR2 sequences are SGHTA and FQGTGA. Trimming removed 4 bases at V and 2 bases at J, with 7 bases between. CDR3 DNA sequence: TGTGCCAGCAGCTATCTCCCCACAGATACGCAGTATTTT. Amino acid sequence: CASSYLPTDTQYF.